This passage covers 21 T cell receptor beta chains from one sample sequenced in a study of blood T cell repertoires in COVID-19. Clones were sequenced by immunoSEQ multiplex PCR, and TCRdb holds only the in-frame ones, with some missing. The sample lists 150,000 to 200,000 clones, roughly 80% occurring once. Sample: peripheral blood. The receptors were gathered from a human donor with acute or convalescent COVID-19. The donor label of this sample is uncertain.

The chain links TRBV6-5 to TRBJ2-1; a weak D match, TRBD2 (7 bases). V lost 3 bases, J lost 5 bases, and 14 bases lay in between. The germline V gene encodes CDR1 MNHEY and CDR2 SVGAGI. The length of the CDR3 is 15 residues. The CDR3 DNA follows: TGTGCCAGCAGTTATGGTCAAGGGGGGGACAATGAGCAGTTCTTC. It translates to CASSYGQGGDNEQFF.

This sequence joins TRBV30 and TRBJ2-2; 8 bases agree with TRBD2. Trimming at V came to 1 base and at J to 6 bases, leaving 4 bases not matched to a gene. The CDR3 runs 14 residues. Germline lookup yields CDR1 GTSNPN and CDR2 SVGIG (reference sequence). CDR3 region: CAWSAGTRPGELFF. CDR3 nucleotide sequence: TGTGCCTGGAGTGCCGGGACTAGACCCGGGGAGCTGTTTTTT.

This clone was observed once. The chain employs TRBV7-8 and TRBJ1-1; possible D gene TRBD1, 6 bases. V was trimmed by 1 base and J by 8 bases, leaving 14 bases between them. Germline-derived CDR1 and CDR2 are SGHVS and FQNEAQ. The CDR3 sequence is 14 residues long. The CDR3 region has the DNA TGTGCCAGCAGCTTAGTTGAAGGCAGGGGAGAAGCTTTCTTT. It specifies CASSLVEGRGEAFF.

The chain has TRBV5-1 and TRBJ2-7; TRBD1 matches at 8 bases. CDR3 size: 15 residues. Germline V CDR1 and CDR2: SGHRS, YFSETQ. Germline trimming cut 3 bases from V and 5 bases from J; bases unmatched to any gene: 10. The CDR3 spells CASSSNSGTGDEQYF. The CDR3 coding sequence is TGCGCCAGCAGCTCCAACTCCGGGACAGGTGACGAGCAGTACTTC.

The V call is TRBV15, the J call TRBJ1-2, with a tentative D call TRBD1 (6 bases). V was pared by 1 base and J by 8 bases, with 14 bases between. The CDR3 is 14 residues long. Germline V gives CDR1 LNHNV, CDR2 YYDKDF (reference sequence). CDR3 in DNA: TGTGCCACCAGCAGAGTTACAGGGTACGACGGCTACACCTTC. This translates into CATSRVTGYDGYTF. The variable domain in full, completed from reference TRBV15 and TRBJ1-2, reads DAMVIQNPRYQVTQFGKPVTLSCSQTLNHNVMYWYQQKSSQAPKLLFHYYDKDFNNEADTPDNFQSRRPNTSFCFLDIRSPGLGDTAMYLCATSRVTGYDGYTFGSGTRLTVV.

This chain joins TRBV2 and TRBJ2-1; 13 bases are a match to TRBD2. The CDR3 extends over 15 amino acids. Germline-derived CDR1 and CDR2 are SNHLY and FYNNEI. V was clipped by 7 bases and J by 7 bases; unmatched bases: 7. CDR3 in DNA: TGTGCCAGCAACGGACTAGCGGGAGAGGGGAATGAGCAGTTCTTC. This encodes CASNGLAGEGNEQFF.

This rearrangement joins TRBV5-5 to TRBJ1-2; D uncertain. CDR1 is SGHKS, CDR2 YYEKEE, per germline (reference sequence). V was pared by 4 bases and J by 8 bases, with 15 bases between. The CDR3 has 13 residues. The CDR3 loop reads CASSPSVRGGYTF. The DNA of the CDR3 is TGTGCCAGCAGCCCTTCTGTTCGAGGGGGCTACACCTTC.

The chain couples TRBV5-1 to TRBJ1-2, with a weak D call TRBD1 (5 bases). The germline V gene encodes CDR1 SGHRS and CDR2 YFSETQ. With 0 bases removed from V and 7 bases from J, the gap between germline ends came to 13 bases. CDR3 length: 14 residues. The CDR3 DNA follows: TGCGCCAGCAGCTTGGTGGCAGGGAAACGTGGCTACACCTTC. Translating gives CASSLVAGKRGYTF.

The V call is TRBV2, the J call TRBJ1-4, with 9 bases identical to TRBD1. The germline V gene encodes CDR1 SNHLY and CDR2 FYNNEI. The V and J ends lost 9 bases and 7 bases, in that order; junction bases with no gene match: 6. This CDR3 spans 13 amino acids. In DNA, the CDR3 is TGTGCCAGTACCGGGACAGGGCTTGAAAAACTGTTTTTT. This translates into CASTGTGLEKLFF. The whole variable domain, remainder taken from reference TRBV2 and TRBJ1-4, is EPEVTQTPSHQVTQMGQEVILRCVPISNHLYFYWYRQILGQKVEFLVSFYNNEISEKSEIFDDQFSVERPDGSNFTLKIRSTKLEDSAMYFCASTGTGLEKLFFGSGTQLSVL.

The chain uses TRBV9 and TRBJ1-4, with TRBD1 matching 10 bases. Germline V gene data show CDR1 as SGDLS and CDR2 as YYNGEE. J gave up 8 bases and V 3 bases, and 7 bases lay outside the gene matches. This CDR3 has 15 amino acids. CDR3 loop: CASSGRQGAGEKLFF. In DNA form, the CDR3 reads TGTGCCAGCAGCGGGAGACAGGGGGCTGGAGAAAAACTGTTTTTT. The variable domain in full, completed from reference TRBV9 and TRBJ1-4, reads DSGVTQTPKHLITATGQRVTLRCSPRSGDLSVYWYQQSLDQGLQFLIQYYNGEERAKGNILERFSAQQFPDLHSELNLSSLELGDSALYFCASSGRQGAGEKLFFGSGTQLSVL.

The chain's CDR3 is CASVRDSRNQPQHF. CDR3 in DNA: TGTGCCAGCGTCCGGGACAGTCGCAATCAGCCCCAGCATTTT. This chain uses TRBV19 with TRBJ1-5; TRBD1 agrees at 7 bases. V shed 9 bases, J shed 2 bases, and the junction held 7 bases outside the gene matches. CDR1 and CDR2 (germline): LNHDA, SQIVND (reference sequence). The CDR3 covers 14 residues.

The V and J genes are TRBV6-2 or TRBV6-3 and TRBJ2-7, with D possibly being TRBD2 (5 bases). V was cut by 5 bases and J by 1 base, with 18 bases left in between. This CDR3 is built from 16 residues. Per the germline V gene, CDR1 is MNHEY and CDR2 is SVGEGT. The CDR3 sequence: CASSPLSPGLSYEQYF. For the CDR3, the DNA is TGTGCCAGCAGTCCGCTGTCCCCGGGGTTATCCTACGAGCAGTACTTC.

This clone has a handful of counts. The chain has TRBV30 and TRBJ1-2; no firm D call. From germline, CDR1 is GTSNPN and CDR2 SVGIG (reference sequence). Trimming took off 3 bases at V and 0 bases at J, with 11 bases between the two ends. CDR3 length: 14 amino acids. This CDR3 is CAWSSGPSNYGYTF. The DNA for the CDR3 is TGTGCCTGGAGCTCTGGGCCCTCTAACTATGGCTACACCTTC.

In DNA, the CDR3 is TGTGCCAGCACCACCGGCCGGGGTCACGAGCAGTACTTC. This sequence encodes CASTTGRGHEQYF. This rearrangement joins TRBV28 to TRBJ2-7; the D gene is possibly TRBD2 (5 bases). CDR3 length: 13 residues. Trimming stripped 7 bases from V and 5 bases from J, with 15 bases between. Germline V CDR1 and CDR2: MDHEN, SYDVKM.

This chain links TRBV7-8 with TRBJ2-1, with D possibly matching TRBD2 (6 bases). V lost 5 bases and J 7 bases, leaving 21 bases between the germline ends. The length of the CDR3 is 16 residues. In germline, CDR1 is SGHVS, CDR2 FQNEAQ. CDR3 sequence reads: CASSPRGTGRGNEQFF. The CDR3 DNA sequence: TGTGCCAGCAGCCCCAGAGGTACTGGACGGGGGAATGAGCAGTTCTTC. The full variable domain, its missing parts supplied by reference TRBV7-8 and TRBJ2-1, is GAGVSQSPRYKVAKRGQDVALRCDPISGHVSLFWYQQALGQGPEFLTYFQNEAQLDKSGLPSDRFFAERPEGSVSTLKIQRTQQEDSAVYLCASSPRGTGRGNEQFFGPGTRLTVL.

This clone was counted a single time. The gene calls are TRBV11-3 and TRBJ2-3, with D possibly matching TRBD2 (5 bases). CDR1 and CDR2 (germline): SGHNT, YENEEA. The CDR3 loop spans 13 amino acids. The V end lost 4 bases, the J end lost 8 bases, and 13 bases lay between the germline ends. The CDR3 coding sequence is TGTGCCAGCAGCTCACGACCCCGGGGTACGCAGTATTTT. This sequence encodes CASSSRPRGTQYF.

This chain connects TRBV12-5 to TRBJ2-3, with 11 bases fitting TRBD1. This CDR3 region has 18 residues. With V trimmed by 1 base and J by 2 bases, 8 bases remained unmatched. Germline loops: CDR1 LGHNT, CDR2 FRNRAP. Here the CDR3 reads CASGLGDRGFSVTDTQYF. DNA for the CDR3: TGTGCTAGTGGTTTGGGGGACAGGGGGTTCTCTGTCACAGATACGCAGTATTTT.

The chain joins TRBV29-1 to TRBJ1-2; D gene uncertain. CDR3 length: 12 residues. Trimming removed 8 bases at V and 1 base at J, with 11 bases between. Germline V CDR1 and CDR2: SQVTM, ANQGSEA. Here the CDR3 reads CSTDTLNYGYTF. CDR3 sequence (DNA): TGCAGCACTGACACCCTTAACTATGGCTACACCTTC.

This clone was detected only a few times. The CDR3 spells CASSLGLGGNQPQHF. CDR3 nucleotides: TGCGCCAGCAGCTTGGGACTGGGAGGCAATCAGCCCCAGCATTTT. The V call is TRBV5-1, the J call TRBJ1-5, with unresolved D. Trimming took off 0 bases at V and 2 bases at J, with 9 bases between the two ends. Per germline, CDR1 SGHRS and CDR2 YFSETQ. This CDR3 contains 15 residues.

This clone occurred a few times. The genes are TRBV6-5 and TRBJ1-3; a weak D match, TRBD1 (5 bases). CDR1 MNHEY and CDR2 SVGAGI come from the germline V gene. V gave up 2 bases and J gave up 0 bases, with 11 bases separating them. There are 16 residues in the CDR3. The CDR3 bases are TGTGCCAGCAGTTACCAGGACACGAGCTCTGGAAACACCATATATTTT. Amino acids: CASSYQDTSSGNTIYF.

The chain links TRBV9 to TRBJ1-1, with a tentative D call TRBD1 (5 bases). V was cut by 0 bases and J by 7 bases, with 13 bases left in between. The CDR3 runs to 14 residues. The germline CDR1 and CDR2 sequences are SGDLS and YYNGEE. This chain's CDR3 is CASSVATGGGEAFF. CDR3 coding DNA: TGTGCCAGCAGCGTAGCTACTGGGGGGGGTGAAGCTTTCTTT.